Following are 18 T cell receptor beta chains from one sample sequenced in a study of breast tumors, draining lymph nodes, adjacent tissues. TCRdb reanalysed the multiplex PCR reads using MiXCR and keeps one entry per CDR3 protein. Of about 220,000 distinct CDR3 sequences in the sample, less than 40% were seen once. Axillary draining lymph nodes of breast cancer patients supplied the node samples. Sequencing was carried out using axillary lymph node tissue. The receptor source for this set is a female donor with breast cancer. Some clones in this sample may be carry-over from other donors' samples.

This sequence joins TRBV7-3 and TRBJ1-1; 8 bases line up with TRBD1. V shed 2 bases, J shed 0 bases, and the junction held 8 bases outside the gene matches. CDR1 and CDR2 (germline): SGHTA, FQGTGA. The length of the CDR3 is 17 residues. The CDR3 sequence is CASSLADRGIMNTEAFF. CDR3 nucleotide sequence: TGTGCCAGCAGCTTAGCAGACAGGGGAATCATGAACACTGAAGCTTTCTTT.

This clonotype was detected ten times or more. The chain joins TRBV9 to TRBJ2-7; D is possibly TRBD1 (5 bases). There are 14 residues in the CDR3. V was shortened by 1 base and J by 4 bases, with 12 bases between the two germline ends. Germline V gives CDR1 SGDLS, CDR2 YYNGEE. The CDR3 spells CASSVTDSLYEQYF. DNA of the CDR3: TGTGCCAGCAGCGTAACCGACAGCCTGTACGAGCAGTACTTC.

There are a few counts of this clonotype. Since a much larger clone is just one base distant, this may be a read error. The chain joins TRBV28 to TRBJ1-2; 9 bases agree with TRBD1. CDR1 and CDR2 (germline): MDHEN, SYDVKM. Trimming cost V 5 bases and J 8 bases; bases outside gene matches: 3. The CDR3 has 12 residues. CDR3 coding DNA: TGTGCCAGCAGTAGGACAGGGGTCGGCTACACCTTC. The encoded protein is CASSRTGVGYTF.

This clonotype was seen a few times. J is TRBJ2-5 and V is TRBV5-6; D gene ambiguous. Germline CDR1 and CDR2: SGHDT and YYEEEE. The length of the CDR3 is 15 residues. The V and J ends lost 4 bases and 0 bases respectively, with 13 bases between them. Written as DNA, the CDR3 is TGTGCCAGCAGCCCGGGCCTTGCGAACCAAGAGACCCAGTACTTC. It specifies CASSPGLANQETQYF.

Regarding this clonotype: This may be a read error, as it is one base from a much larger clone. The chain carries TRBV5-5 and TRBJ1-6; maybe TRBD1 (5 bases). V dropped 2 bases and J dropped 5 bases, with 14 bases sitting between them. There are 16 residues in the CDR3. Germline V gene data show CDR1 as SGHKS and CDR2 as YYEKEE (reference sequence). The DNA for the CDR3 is TGTGCCAGCAGCTTAACTGGGGCGCATAATAATTCACCCCTCCACTTT. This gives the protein CASSLTGAHNNSPLHF.

CDR3 sequence: CASRGTSGREETQYF. CDR3 bases: TGTGCCAGCAGGGGGACTAGCGGGAGGGAGGAGACCCAGTACTTC. The chain combines TRBV2 with TRBJ2-5; 16 bases fit TRBD2. V lost 6 bases to trimming and J lost 5 bases; unmatched junction nucleotides: 3. Germline V gene lookup returns CDR1 SNHLY and CDR2 FYNNEI. The CDR3 length is 15 residues.

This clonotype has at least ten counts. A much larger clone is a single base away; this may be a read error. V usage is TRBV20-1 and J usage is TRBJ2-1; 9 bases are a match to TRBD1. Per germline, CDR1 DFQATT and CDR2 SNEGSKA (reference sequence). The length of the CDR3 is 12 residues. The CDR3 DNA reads TGCAGTGCTAGTAACAGGGGGCCTGAGCCGTTCTTC. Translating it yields CSASNRGPEPFF.

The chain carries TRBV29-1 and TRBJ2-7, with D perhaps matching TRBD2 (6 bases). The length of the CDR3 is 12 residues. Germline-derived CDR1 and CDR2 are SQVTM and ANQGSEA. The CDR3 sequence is CSALAPNYEQYF. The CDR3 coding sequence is TGCAGTGCACTAGCCCCTAACTACGAGCAGTACTTC.

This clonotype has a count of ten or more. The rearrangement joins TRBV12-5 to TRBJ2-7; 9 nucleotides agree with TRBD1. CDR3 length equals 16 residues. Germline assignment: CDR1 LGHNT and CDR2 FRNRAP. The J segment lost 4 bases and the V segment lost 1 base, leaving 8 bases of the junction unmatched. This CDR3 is CASGLGPGQGGYEQYF. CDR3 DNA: TGTGCTAGTGGTTTGGGACCGGGACAGGGAGGGTACGAGCAGTACTTC.

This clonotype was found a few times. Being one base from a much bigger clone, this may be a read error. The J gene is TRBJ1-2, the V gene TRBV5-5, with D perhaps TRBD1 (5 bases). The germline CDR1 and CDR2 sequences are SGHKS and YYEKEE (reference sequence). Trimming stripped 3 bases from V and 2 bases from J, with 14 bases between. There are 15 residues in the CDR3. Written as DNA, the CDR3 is TGTGCCAGCAGCTGGCGAGGGGCGTCGAACTATGGCTACACCTTC. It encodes CASSWRGASNYGYTF.

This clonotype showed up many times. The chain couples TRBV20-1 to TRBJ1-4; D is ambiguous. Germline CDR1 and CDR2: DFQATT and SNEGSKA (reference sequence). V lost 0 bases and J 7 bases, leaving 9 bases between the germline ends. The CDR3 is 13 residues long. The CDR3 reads CSARDMRGEKLFF. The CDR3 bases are TGCAGTGCTAGAGATATGCGGGGTGAAAAACTGTTTTTT.

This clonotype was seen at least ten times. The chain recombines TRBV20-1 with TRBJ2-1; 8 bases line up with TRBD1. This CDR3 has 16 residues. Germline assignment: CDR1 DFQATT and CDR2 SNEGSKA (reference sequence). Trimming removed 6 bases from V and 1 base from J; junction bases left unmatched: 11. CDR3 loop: CSAQPVRDRSYNEQFF. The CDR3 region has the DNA TGCAGTGCGCAGCCCGTTCGGGACAGGTCCTACAATGAGCAGTTCTTC.

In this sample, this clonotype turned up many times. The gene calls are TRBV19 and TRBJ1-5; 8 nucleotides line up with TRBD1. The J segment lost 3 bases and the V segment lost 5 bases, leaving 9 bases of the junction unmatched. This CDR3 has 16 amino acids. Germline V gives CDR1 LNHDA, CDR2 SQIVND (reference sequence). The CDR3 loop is CASSPRQGQDNQPQHF. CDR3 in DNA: TGTGCCAGTAGTCCAAGACAGGGGCAAGACAATCAGCCCCAGCATTTT. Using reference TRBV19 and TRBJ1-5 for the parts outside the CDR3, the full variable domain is DGGITQSPKYLFRKEGQNVTLSCEQNLNHDAMYWYRQDPGQGLRLIYYSQIVNDFQKGDIAEGYSVSREKKESFPLTVTSAQKNPTAFYLCASSPRQGQDNQPQHFGDGTRLSIL.

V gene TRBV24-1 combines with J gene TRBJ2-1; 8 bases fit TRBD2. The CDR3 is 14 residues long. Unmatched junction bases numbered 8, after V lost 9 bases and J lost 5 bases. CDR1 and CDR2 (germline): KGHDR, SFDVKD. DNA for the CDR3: TGTGCCACCGCTAGCGGGTATATCCACAATGAGCAGTTCTTC. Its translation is CATASGYIHNEQFF.

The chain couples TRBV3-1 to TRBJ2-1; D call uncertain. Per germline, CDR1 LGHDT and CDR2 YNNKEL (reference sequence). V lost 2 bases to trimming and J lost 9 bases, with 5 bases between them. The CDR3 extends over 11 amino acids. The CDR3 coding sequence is TGTGCCAGCAGCCAAATGGGTGAGCAGTTCTTC. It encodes CASSQMGEQFF.

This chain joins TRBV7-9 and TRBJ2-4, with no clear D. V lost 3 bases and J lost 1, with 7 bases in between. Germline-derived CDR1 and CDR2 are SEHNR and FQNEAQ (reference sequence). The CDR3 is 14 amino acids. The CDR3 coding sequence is TGTGCCAGCAGCTTCGGACGGGCCAAAAACATTCAGTACTTC. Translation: CASSFGRAKNIQYF.

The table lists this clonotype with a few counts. This CDR3 reads CASSTNHTGTSEKLFF. CDR3 DNA: TGTGCCAGCAGCACCAATCACACGGGAACATCTGAAAAACTGTTTTTT. This rearrangement joins TRBV5-6 to TRBJ1-4; D is ambiguous. Germline loops: CDR1 SGHDT, CDR2 YYEEEE. The CDR3 is 16 residues long. V was shortened by 4 bases and J by 7 bases, with 20 bases between the two germline ends. Full variable domain (rest looked up from reference TRBV5-6 and TRBJ1-4): DAGVTQSPTHLIKTRGQQVTLRCSPKSGHDTVSWYQQALGQGPQFIFQYYEEEERQRGNFPDRFSGHQFPNYSSELNVNALLLGDSALYLCASSTNHTGTSEKLFFGSGTQLSVL.

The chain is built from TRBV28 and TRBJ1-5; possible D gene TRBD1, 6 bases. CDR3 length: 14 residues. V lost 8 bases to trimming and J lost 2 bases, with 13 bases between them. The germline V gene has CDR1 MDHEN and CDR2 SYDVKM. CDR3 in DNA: TGTGCCAGCGCACCGGGGGGCGGCAATCAGCCCCAGCATTTT. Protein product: CASAPGGGNQPQHF.